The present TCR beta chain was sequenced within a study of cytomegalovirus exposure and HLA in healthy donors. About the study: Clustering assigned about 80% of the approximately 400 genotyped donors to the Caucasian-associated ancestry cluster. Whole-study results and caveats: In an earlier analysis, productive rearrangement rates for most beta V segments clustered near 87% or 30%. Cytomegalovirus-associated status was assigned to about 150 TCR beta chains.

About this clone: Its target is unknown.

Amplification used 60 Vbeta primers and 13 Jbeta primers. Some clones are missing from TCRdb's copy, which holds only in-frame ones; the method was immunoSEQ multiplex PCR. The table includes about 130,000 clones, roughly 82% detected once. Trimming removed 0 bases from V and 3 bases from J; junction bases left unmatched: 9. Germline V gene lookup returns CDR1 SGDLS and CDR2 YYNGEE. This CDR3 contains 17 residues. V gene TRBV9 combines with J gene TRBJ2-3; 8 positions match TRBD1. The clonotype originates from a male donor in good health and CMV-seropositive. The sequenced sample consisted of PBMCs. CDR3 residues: CASSVGGGQAGTDTQYF. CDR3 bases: TGTGCCAGCAGCGTAGGAGGGGGACAGGCGGGGACAGATACGCAGTATTTT.